This T cell receptor (beta chain) was recovered during a study of blood T cells in healthy people across ages. Study background: Template switching picked up about one barcoded beta molecule for each two T cells.

Per sample, extraction of total RNA gave at least 5.5 micrograms in every case. Together with a sample-barcoded 5' primer, a J-beta primer mix was included in a second PCR lasting about 7 to 11 cycles. Each cDNA was tagged by a template-switch adaptor containing 12 random nucleotides. MiXCR, applied by TCRdb to the 5' RACE reads, yields one record per CDR3 protein. The repertoire consists of 800,000 to 1,300,000 distinct CDR3 sequences, with around 25% occurring once and the leading ten covering around 0.75%. Trimming pared 0 bases from V and 4 bases from J, leaving 18 bases between. The CDR3 consists of 17 residues. Germline V gives CDR1 ENHRY, CDR2 SYGVKD. This clonotype was recorded a few times. This sample was also put to use in a study of T cells of mothers and their children.

Sequenced material: blood. The chain carries TRBV10-3 and TRBJ2-5, with TRBD2 as a possible D gene (5 bases). This clonotype was sampled from a girl aged 2 to 10 in good health. The CDR3 coding sequence is TGTGCCATCAGTGAGTCGGGAATTTTCGGGGAGAGAGAGACCCAGTACTTC. This codes for CAISESGIFGERETQYF.